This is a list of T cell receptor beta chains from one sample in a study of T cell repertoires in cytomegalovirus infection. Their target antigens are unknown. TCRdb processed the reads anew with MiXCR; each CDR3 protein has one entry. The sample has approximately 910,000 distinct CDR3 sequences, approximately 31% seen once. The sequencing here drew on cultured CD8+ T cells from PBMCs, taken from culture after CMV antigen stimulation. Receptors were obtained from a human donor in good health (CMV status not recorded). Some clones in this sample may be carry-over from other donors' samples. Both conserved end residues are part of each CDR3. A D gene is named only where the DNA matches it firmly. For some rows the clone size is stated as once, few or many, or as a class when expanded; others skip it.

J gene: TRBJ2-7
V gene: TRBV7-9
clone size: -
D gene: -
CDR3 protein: CASSLDTYYEQYF
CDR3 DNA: TGTGCCAGCAGTTTGGACACCTACTACGAGCAGTACTTC

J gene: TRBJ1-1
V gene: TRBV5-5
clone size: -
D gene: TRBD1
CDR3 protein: CASSAGTGSTEAFF
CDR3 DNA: TGTGCCAGCAGCGCCGGGACAGGGTCCACTGAAGCTTTCTTT

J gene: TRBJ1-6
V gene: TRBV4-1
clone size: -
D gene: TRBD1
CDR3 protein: CASSRSGTGNNSPLHF
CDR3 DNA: TGCGCCAGCAGCCGCTCCGGGACAGGGAATAATTCACCCCTCCACTTT

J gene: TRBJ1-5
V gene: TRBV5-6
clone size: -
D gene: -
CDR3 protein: CASSLGREGNQPQHF
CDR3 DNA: TGTGCCAGCAGCTTGGGGAGGGAGGGTAATCAGCCCCAGCATTTT

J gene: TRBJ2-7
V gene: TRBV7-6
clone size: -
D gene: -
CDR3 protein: CASSLGPAGDPDEQYF
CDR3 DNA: TGTGCCAGCAGCTTAGGCCCCGCCGGGGATCCTGACGAGCAGTACTTC

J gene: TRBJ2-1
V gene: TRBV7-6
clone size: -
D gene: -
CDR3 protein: CASSPLLDYEQFF
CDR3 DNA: TGTGCCAGCAGCCCCTTACTAGACTATGAGCAGTTCTTC

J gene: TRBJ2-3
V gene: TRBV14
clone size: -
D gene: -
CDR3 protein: CASSQGLSDTQYF
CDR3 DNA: TGTGCCAGCAGCCAAGGACTGTCCGATACGCAGTATTTT

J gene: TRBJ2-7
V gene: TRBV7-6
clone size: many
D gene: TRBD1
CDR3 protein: CASSSEDRDWAYEQYF
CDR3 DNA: TGTGCCAGCAGCTCCGAGGACAGGGATTGGGCCTACGAGCAGTACTTC

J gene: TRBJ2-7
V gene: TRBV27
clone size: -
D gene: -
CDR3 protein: CASSSGALQGTYEQYF
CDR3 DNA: TGTGCCAGCAGCTCGGGGGCTTTACAGGGTACCTACGAGCAGTACTTC

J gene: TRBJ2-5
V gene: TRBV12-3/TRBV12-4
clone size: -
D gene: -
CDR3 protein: CASSFYSGRQVQETQYF
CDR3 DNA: TGTGCCAGCAGTTTCTATTCAGGAAGACAGGTCCAAGAGACCCAGTACTTC

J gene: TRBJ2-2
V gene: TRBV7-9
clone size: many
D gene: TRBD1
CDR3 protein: CASSLAAGGTGELFF
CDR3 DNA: TGTGCCAGCAGCTTAGCGGCAGGGGGCACCGGGGAGCTGTTTTTT

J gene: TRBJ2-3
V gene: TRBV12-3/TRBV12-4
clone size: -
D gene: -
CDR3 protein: CASSLVTEWSTDTQYF
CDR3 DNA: TGTGCCAGCAGTTTGGTGACAGAATGGAGCACAGATACGCAGTATTTT

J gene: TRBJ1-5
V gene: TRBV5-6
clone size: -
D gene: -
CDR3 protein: CASSLAPRGDQPQHF
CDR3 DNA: TGTGCCAGCAGCTTGGCCCCAAGGGGTGATCAGCCCCAGCATTTT

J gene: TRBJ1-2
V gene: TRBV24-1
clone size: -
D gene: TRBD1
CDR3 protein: CATSEGQNFNYGYTF
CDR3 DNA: TGTGCCACCAGTGAGGGACAGAACTTTAACTATGGCTACACCTTC

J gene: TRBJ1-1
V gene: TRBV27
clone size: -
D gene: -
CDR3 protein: CASSFLTGYTEAFF
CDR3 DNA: TGTGCCAGCAGTTTCCTAACTGGGTACACTGAAGCTTTCTTT

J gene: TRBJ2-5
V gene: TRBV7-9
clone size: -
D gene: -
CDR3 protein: CASRHPSRGPQETQYF
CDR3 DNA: TGTGCCAGCAGACATCCGAGCAGGGGCCCCCAAGAGACCCAGTACTTC

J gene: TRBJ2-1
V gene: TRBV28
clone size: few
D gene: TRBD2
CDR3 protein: CASSLSERGATYNEQFF
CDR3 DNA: TGTGCCAGCAGTTTATCGGAGCGGGGGGCAACATACAATGAGCAGTTCTTC

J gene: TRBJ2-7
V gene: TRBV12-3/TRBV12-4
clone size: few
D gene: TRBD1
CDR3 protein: CASSYRDRGLDEQYF
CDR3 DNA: TGTGCCAGCAGTTACCGGGACAGGGGGCTCGACGAGCAGTACTTC

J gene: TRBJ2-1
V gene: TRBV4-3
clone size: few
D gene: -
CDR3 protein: CASSQDNVNEQFF
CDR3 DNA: TGCGCCAGCAGCCAGGACAATGTCAATGAGCAGTTCTTC

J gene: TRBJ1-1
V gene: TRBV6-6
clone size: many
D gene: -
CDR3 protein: CAVGPMNTEAFF
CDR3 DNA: TGTGCCGTGGGTCCCATGAACACTGAAGCTTTCTTT

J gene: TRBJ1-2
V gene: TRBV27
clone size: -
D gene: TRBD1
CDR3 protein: CASSFHSGTGLVYGYTF
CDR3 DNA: TGTGCCAGCAGTTTTCATTCCGGGACAGGCCTTGTCTATGGCTACACCTTC

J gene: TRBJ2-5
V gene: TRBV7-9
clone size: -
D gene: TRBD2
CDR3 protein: CASSLALAANQETQYF
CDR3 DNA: TGTGCCAGCAGCTTAGCGCTAGCGGCCAACCAAGAGACCCAGTACTTC

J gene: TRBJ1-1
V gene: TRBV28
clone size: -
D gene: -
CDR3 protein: CASSFLEYTEAFF
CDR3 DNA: TGTGCCAGCAGTTTTTTGGAGTACACTGAAGCTTTCTTT

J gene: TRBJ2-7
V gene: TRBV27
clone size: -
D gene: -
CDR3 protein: CASSLSLALYEQYF
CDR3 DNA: TGTGCCAGCAGTTTAAGTCTAGCGCTCTACGAGCAGTACTTC

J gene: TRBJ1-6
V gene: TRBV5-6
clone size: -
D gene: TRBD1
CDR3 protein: CASSVTGTGGVYNSPLHF
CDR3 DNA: TGTGCCAGCAGCGTGACCGGGACAGGGGGCGTTTATAATTCACCCCTCCACTTT

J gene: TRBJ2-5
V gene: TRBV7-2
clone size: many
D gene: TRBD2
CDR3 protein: CASSLTGGEETQYF
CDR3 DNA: TGTGCCAGCAGCTTAACCGGGGGGGAAGAGACCCAGTACTTC

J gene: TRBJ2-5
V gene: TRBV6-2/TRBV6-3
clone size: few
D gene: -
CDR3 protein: CASGPDGPRETQYF
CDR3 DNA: TGTGCCAGCGGCCCCGACGGGCCCAGGGAGACCCAGTACTTC

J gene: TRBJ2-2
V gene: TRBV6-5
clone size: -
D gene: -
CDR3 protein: CASSYSFIRHFTRISNTGELFF
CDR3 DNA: TGTGCCAGCAGTTACTCCTTCATCAGGCATTTTACCAGGATCTCTAACACCGGGGAGCTGTTTTTT